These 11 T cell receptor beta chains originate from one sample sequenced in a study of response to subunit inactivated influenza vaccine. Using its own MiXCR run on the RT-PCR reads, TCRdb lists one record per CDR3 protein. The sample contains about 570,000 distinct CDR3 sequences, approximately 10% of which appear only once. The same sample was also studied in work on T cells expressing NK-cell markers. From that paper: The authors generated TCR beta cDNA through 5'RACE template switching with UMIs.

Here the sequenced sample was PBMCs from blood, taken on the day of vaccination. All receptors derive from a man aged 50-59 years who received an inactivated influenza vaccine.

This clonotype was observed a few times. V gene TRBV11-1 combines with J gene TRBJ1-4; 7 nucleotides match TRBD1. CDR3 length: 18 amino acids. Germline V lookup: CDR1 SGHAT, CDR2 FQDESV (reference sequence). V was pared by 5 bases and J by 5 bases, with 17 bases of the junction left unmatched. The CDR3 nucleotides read TGTGCCAGCAGCCCATCAGGGGGACCACGAGAGCCAAATGAAAAACTGTTTTTT. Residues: CASSPSGGPREPNEKLFF.

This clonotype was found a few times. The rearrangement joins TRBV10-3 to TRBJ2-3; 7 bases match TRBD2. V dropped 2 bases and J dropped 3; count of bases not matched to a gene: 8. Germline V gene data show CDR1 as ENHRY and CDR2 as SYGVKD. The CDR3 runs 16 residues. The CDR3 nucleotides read TGTGCCATCAGTGAGACAAACCTCGGGGGGACAGATACGCAGTATTTT. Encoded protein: CAISETNLGGTDTQYF.

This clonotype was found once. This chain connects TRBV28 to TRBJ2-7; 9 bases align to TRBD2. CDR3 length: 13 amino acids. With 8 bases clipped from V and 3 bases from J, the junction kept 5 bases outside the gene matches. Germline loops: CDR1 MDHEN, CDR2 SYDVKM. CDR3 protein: CASGRTSDYEQYF. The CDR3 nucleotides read TGTGCCAGCGGGAGGACTAGCGACTACGAGCAGTACTTC.

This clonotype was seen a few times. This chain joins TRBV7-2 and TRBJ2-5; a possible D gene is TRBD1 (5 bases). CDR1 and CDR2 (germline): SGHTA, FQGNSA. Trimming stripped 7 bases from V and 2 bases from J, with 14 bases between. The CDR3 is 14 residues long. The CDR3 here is CASTPWGGQETQYF. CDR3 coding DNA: TGTGCCAGCACCCCCTGGGGCGGTCAAGAGACCCAGTACTTC.

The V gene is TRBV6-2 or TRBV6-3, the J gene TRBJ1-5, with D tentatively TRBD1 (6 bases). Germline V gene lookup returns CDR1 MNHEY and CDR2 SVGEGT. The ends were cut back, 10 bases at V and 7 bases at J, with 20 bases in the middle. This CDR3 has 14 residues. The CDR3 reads CATHVTGLEQPQHF. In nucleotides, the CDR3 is TGTGCCACCCATGTAACAGGGCTTGAGCAGCCCCAGCATTTT.

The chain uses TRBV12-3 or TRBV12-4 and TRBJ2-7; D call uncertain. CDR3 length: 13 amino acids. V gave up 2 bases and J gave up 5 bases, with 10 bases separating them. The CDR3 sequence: CASSLLGSHEQYF. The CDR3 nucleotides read TGTGCCAGCAGTTTACTTGGAAGCCACGAGCAGTACTTC.

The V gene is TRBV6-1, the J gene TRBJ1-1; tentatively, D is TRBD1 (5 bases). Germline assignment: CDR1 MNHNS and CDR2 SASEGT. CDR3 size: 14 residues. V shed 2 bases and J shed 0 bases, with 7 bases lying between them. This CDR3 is CASSEPGLNTEAFF. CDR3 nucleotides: TGTGCCAGCAGTGAACCGGGGCTGAACACTGAAGCTTTCTTT.

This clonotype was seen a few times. The CDR3 DNA sequence: TGTGCCAGCAGTCTCGGACAGGGTTATCAGTTCGAGCAGTACTTC. Its translation: CASSLGQGYQFEQYF. V is TRBV28 and J is TRBJ2-7, with 8 bases identical to TRBD1. This CDR3 is built from 15 residues. V dropped 5 bases and J dropped 6; count of bases not matched to a gene: 12. Germline V CDR1 and CDR2: MDHEN, SYDVKM.

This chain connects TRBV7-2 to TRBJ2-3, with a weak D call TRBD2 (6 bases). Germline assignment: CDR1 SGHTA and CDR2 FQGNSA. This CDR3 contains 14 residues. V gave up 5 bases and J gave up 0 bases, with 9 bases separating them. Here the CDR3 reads CASSMGTSTDTQYF. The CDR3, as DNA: TGTGCCAGCAGCATGGGGACTAGCACAGATACGCAGTATTTT.

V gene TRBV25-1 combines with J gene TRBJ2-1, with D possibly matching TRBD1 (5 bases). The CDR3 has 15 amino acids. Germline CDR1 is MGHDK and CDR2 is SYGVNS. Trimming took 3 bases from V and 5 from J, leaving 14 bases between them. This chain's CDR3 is CASSEIDRTHNEQFF. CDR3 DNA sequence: TGTGCCAGCAGTGAGATCGACAGAACCCACAATGAGCAGTTCTTC.

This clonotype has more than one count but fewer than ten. CDR3 residues: CASSQDLIYSTVNTEAFF. The CDR3 coding sequence is TGTGCCAGCAGCCAAGACTTGATATACTCAACAGTGAACACTGAAGCTTTCTTT. The V gene is TRBV3-1, the J gene TRBJ1-1, with no clear D. Germline loops: CDR1 LGHDT, CDR2 YNNKEL (reference sequence). This CDR3 has 18 amino acids. V dropped 0 bases and J dropped 0 bases, with 17 bases sitting between them. The entire variable domain, with the rest obtained from reference TRBV3-1 and TRBJ1-1, is as follows: DTAVSQTPKYLVTQMGNDKSIKCEQNLGHDTMYWYKQDSKKFLKIMFSYNNKELIINETVPNRFSPKSPDKAHLNLHINSLELGDSAVYFCASSQDLIYSTVNTEAFFGQGTRLTVV.